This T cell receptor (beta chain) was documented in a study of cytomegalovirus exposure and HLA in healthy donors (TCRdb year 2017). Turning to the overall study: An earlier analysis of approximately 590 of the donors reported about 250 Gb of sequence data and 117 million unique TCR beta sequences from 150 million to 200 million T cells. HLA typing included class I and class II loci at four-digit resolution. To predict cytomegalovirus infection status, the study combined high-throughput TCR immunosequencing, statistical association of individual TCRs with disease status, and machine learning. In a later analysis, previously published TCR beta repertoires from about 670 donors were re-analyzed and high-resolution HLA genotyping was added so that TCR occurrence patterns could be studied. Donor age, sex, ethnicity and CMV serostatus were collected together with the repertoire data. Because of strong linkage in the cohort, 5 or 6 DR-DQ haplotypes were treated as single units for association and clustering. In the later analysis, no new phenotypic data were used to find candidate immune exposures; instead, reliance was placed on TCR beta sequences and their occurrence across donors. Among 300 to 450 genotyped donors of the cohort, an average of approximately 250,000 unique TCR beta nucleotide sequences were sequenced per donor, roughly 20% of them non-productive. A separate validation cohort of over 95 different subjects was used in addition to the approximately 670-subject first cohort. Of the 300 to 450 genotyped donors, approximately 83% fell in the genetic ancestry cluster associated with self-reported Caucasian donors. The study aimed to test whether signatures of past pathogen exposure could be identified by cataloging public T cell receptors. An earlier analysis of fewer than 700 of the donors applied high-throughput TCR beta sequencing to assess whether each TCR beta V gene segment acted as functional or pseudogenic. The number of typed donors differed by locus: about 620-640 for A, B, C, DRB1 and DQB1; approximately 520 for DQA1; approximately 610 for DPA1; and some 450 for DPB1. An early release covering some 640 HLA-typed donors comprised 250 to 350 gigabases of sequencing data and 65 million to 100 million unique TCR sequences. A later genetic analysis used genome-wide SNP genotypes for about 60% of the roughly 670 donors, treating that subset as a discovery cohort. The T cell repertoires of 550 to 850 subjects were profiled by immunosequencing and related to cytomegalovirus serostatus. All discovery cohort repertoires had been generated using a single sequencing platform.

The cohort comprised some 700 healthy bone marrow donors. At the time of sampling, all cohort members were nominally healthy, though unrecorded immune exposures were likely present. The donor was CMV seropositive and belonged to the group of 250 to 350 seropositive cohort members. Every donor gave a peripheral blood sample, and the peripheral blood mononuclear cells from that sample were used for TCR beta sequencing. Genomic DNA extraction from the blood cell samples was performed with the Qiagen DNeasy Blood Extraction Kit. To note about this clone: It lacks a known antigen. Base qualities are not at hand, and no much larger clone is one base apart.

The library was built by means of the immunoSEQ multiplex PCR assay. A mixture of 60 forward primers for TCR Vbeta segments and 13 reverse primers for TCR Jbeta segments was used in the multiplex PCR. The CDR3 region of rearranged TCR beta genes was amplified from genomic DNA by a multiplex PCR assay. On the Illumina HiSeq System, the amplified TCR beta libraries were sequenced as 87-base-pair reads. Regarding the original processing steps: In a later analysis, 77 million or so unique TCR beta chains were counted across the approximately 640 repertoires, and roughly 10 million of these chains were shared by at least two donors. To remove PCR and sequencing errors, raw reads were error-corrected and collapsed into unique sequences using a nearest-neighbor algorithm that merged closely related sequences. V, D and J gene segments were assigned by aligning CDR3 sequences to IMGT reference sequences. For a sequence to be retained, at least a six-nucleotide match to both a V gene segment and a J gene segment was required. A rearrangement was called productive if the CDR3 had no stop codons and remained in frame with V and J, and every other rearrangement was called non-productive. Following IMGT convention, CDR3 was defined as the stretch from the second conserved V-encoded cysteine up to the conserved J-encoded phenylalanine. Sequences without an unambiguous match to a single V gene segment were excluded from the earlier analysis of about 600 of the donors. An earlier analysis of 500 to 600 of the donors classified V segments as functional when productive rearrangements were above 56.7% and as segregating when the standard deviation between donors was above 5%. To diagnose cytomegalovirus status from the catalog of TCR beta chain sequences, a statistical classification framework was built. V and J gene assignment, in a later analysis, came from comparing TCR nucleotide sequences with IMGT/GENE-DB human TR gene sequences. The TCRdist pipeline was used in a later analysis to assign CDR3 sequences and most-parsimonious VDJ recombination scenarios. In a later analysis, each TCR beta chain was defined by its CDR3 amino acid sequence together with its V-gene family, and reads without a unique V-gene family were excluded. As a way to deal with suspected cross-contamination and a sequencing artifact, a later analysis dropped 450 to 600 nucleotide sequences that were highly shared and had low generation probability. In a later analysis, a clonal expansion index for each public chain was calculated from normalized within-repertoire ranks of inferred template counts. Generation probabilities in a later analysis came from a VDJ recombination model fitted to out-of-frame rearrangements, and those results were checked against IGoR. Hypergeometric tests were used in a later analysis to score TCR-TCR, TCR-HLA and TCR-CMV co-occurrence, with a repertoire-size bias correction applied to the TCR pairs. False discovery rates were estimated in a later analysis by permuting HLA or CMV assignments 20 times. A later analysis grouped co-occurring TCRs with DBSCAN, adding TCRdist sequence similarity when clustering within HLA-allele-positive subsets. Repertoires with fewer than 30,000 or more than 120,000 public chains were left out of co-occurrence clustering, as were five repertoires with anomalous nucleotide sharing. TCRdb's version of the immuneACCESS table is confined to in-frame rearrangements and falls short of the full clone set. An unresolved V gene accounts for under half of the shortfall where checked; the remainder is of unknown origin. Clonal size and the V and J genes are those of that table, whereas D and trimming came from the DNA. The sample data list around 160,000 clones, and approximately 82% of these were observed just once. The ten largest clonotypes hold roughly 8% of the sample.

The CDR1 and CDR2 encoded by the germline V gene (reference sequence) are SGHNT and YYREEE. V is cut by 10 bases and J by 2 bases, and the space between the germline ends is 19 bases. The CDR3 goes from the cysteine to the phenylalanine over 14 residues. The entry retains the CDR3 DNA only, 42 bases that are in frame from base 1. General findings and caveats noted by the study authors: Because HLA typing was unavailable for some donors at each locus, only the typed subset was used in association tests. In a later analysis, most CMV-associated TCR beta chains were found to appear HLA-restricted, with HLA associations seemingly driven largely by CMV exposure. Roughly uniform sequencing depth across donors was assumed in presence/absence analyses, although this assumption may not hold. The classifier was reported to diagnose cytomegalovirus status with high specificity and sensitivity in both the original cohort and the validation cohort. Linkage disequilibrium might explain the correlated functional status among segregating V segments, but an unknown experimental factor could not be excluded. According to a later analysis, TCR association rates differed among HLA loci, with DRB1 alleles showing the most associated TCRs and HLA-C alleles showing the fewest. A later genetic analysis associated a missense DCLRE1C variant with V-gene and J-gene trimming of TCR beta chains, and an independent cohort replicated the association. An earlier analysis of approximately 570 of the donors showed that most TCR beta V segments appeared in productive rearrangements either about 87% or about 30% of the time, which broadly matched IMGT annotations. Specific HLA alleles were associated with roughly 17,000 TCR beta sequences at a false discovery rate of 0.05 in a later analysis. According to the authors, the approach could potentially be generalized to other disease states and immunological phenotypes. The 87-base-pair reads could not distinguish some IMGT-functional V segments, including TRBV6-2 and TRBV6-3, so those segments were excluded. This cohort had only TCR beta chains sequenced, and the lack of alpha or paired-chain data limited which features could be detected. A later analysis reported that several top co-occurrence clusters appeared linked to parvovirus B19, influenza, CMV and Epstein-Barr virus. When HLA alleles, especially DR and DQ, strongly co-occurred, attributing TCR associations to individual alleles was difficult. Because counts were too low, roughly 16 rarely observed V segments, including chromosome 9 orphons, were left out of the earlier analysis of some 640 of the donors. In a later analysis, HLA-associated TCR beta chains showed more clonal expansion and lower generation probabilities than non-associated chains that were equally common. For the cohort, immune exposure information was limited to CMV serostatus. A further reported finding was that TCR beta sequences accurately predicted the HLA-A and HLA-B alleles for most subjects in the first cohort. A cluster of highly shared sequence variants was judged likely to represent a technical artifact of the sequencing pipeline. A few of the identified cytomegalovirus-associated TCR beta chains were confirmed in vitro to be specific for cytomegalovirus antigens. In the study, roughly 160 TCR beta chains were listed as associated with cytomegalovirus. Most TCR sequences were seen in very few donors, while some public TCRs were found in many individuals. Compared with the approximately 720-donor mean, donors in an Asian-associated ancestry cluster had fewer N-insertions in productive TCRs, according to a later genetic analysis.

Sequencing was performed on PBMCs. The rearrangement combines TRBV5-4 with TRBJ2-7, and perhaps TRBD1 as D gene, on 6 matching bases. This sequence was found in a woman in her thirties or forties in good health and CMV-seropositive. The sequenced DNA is TGTGCCGGGGGCACAGGGATCGACCCCTACGAGCAGTACTTC. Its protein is CAGGTGIDPYEQYF.